The T cell receptor (beta chain) under discussion was sequenced for a study of T cell repertoires in cytomegalovirus infection. At the level of the study: The authors used CMV epitopes that were HLA-C-restricted (recently identified) and HLA-B-restricted (well studied). It was the public TCR beta signatures that indicated both CMV infection and matching HLA type. Study-level points and caveats: Adding up the frequency of public TCR beta families identified people who carried CMV plus the relevant HLA. The response measured ex vivo was dominated by TCR beta clonotypes (HLA-C-restricted and CMV-specific).

Trimming pared 0 bases from V and 5 bases from J, leaving 16 bases between. CDR3 length: 16 amino acids. The germline gives CDR1 SGHVS, CDR2 FQNEAQ. About this clonotype itself: What it recognizes is unknown.

TCRdb reprocessed the reads with MiXCR, giving one entry per CDR3 protein. The table records hundreds of thousands of distinct CDR3 sequences, about 42% of them present only once. The rearrangement links TRBV7-8 to TRBJ2-5, with unresolved D. Sequencing used cultured PBMCs, obtained from culture after CMV antigen stimulation. This TCR was sampled from a human donor in good health (CMV status not recorded). Some clones in this sample may be carry-over from other donors' samples. The CDR3 bases are TGTGCCAGCAGCTTAGCGCGGCCCCCGAGAAGGGAGACCCAGTACTTC. This codes for CASSLARPPRRETQYF.